This entry lists 26 T cell receptor beta chains sequenced from one sample in a study of blood T cells in healthy people across ages (dated by TCRdb to between 2015 and 2017). Libraries were made using 5' RACE. The listed sequencing device is Illumina HiSeq 2500. The second PCR ran for roughly 7 to 12 cycles and used a J-beta primer mix along with a sample-barcoded 5' primer. The raw public data were reprocessed by TCRdb itself: fastp quality trimming at Q25, MiXCR clonotype calling, in-frame beta chains only. Each record represents a unique CDR3 protein, reported with the most common genes and DNA among its rows. This sample comprises hundreds of thousands of distinct CDR3 sequences, roughly three fifths of them detected only once. The leading ten clones occupy roughly 25% of the sample. The material sequenced was blood. These TCRs come from a man aged 35-49 years in good health.

There are a few counts of this clonotype. V gene TRBV29-1 combines with J gene TRBJ2-3, with D unresolved. Germline loops: CDR1 SQVTM, CDR2 ANQGSEA. This CDR3 contains 14 residues. Trimming shortened V by 4 bases and J by 0 bases, and 11 bases separated the two germline ends. The CDR3 protein is CSVVPYLSTDTQYF. CDR3 nucleotide sequence: TGCAGCGTTGTCCCATACCTTAGCACAGATACGCAGTATTTT.

This clonotype was seen a handful of times. This chain joins TRBV7-2 and TRBJ2-5; D is uncertain. V lost 4 bases, J lost 11 bases, and 17 bases lay in between. The CDR3 has 13 residues. Per the germline V gene, CDR1 is SGHTA and CDR2 is FQGNSA. Written as DNA, the CDR3 is TGTGCCAGCAGCTGGATCCCAAACAATGAGCAGTACTTC. It is translated as CASSWIPNNEQYF.

The rearrangement joins TRBV7-9 to TRBJ2-5, with TRBD1 matching over 7 bases. V dropped 0 bases and J dropped 3; count of bases not matched to a gene: 13. This CDR3 has 18 residues. The germline CDR1 and CDR2 sequences are SEHNR and FQNEAQ (reference sequence). CDR3 coding DNA: TGTGCCAGCAGCTTAGCGAGGGGGACAGCCGGGGAAGAAGAGACCCAGTACTTC. Translating gives CASSLARGTAGEEETQYF.

The chain recombines TRBV20-1 with TRBJ2-5; 7 positions match TRBD2. The V gene end was trimmed by 0 bases and the J gene end by 2 bases; junction bases not matched to a gene: 6. Per germline, CDR1 DFQATT and CDR2 SNEGSKA (reference sequence). This CDR3 has 15 residues. The CDR3: CSARDGARGQETQYF. The CDR3 DNA reads TGCAGTGCTAGAGATGGGGCGCGGGGGCAAGAGACCCAGTACTTC.

This rearrangement joins TRBV29-1 to TRBJ2-3; TRBD2 matches at 9 bases. The CDR3 consists of 13 residues. Germline V CDR1 and CDR2: SQVTM, ANQGSEA. Trimming removed 8 bases from V and 3 bases from J; junction bases left unmatched: 6. The CDR3 spells CSNGLASTDTQYF. In DNA form, the CDR3 reads TGCAGCAACGGACTAGCGAGTACAGATACGCAGTATTTT.

This clonotype was seen a handful of times. The chain recombines TRBV4-3 with TRBJ2-7; TRBD1 is a possible D gene (5 bases). Germline V CDR1 and CDR2: LGHNA, YSLEER. Trimming removed 4 bases at V and 0 bases at J, with 10 bases between. The CDR3 totals 14 residues. The CDR3 sequence: CASSLNGASYEQYF. CDR3 in DNA: TGCGCCAGCAGCCTAAATGGGGCCTCCTACGAGCAGTACTTC.

This clonotype was counted once. This chain uses TRBV11-2 with TRBJ2-5; possibly TRBD2 for D (6 bases). CDR3 length equals 15 residues. Germline V CDR1 and CDR2: SGHAT, FQNNGV. V was cut by 5 bases and J by 0 bases, with 13 bases left in between. The CDR3 nucleotides read TGTGCCAGCAGCACCTCAGCGGGCCACCAAGAGACCCAGTACTTC. Residues: CASSTSAGHQETQYF.

The chain combines TRBV6-2 or TRBV6-3 with TRBJ2-3, with D possibly matching TRBD1 (6 bases). Germline V lookup: CDR1 MNHEY, CDR2 SVGEGT. With 5 bases removed from V and 7 bases from J, the gap between germline ends came to 7 bases. This CDR3 is built from 11 residues. CDR3 amino acids: CASSQGHTQYF. In DNA form, the CDR3 reads TGTGCCAGCAGTCAGGGGCATACGCAGTATTTT.

This clonotype has more than one count but fewer than ten. This chain joins TRBV5-1 and TRBJ1-2; 10 nucleotides align to TRBD1. CDR3 length equals 16 residues. V lost 4 bases and J lost 2; bases outside the gene matches: 8. In germline, CDR1 is SGHRS, CDR2 YFSETQ. The CDR3 reads CASSDRDRGTNYGYTF. DNA for the CDR3: TGCGCCAGCAGCGACCGGGACAGGGGTACGAACTATGGCTACACCTTC.

J is TRBJ2-5 and V is TRBV7-9; 8 bases map to TRBD1. The CDR3 contains 15 residues. J lost 5 bases, V lost 3 bases, and 8 bases had no gene match. The germline gives CDR1 SEHNR, CDR2 FQNEAQ (reference sequence). The CDR3 DNA sequence: TGTGCCAGCAGCTTGGGTTGGACAGGGCAGGAGACCCAGTACTTC. This sequence encodes CASSLGWTGQETQYF.

Comment on this clonotype: Given a much more abundant clone one base away, this may be a read error. This chain joins TRBV4-2 and TRBJ1-2; unclear D gene. V was cut by 5 bases and J by 6 bases, with 16 bases left in between. Germline V gives CDR1 LGHNA, CDR2 YNFKEQ. The CDR3 has 14 residues. The CDR3 nucleotides are TGTGCCAGCAGCGACCCGACGTCCCGGGATGGCTACACCTTC. Translation gives CASSDPTSRDGYTF.

V usage is TRBV7-3 and J usage is TRBJ2-1; D possibly corresponds to TRBD2 (5 bases). This CDR3 is 15 amino acids long. Trimming stripped 5 bases from V and 0 bases from J, with 11 bases between. Germline V gene data show CDR1 as SGHTA and CDR2 as FQGTGA. The CDR3 region has the DNA TGTGCCAGCAGCGATCAGCGGTACTCCTACAATGAGCAGTTCTTC. This sequence encodes CASSDQRYSYNEQFF. The whole variable domain, remainder taken from reference TRBV7-3 and TRBJ2-1, is GAGVSQTPSNKVTEKGKYVELRCDPISGHTALYWYRQSLGQGPEFLIYFQGTGAADDSGLPNDRFFAVRPEGSVSTLKIQRTERGDSAVYLCASSDQRYSYNEQFFGPGTRLTVL.

A few counts support this clonotype. This rearrangement joins TRBV6-2 or TRBV6-3 to TRBJ2-3; TRBD2 might be the D (6 bases). With 4 bases removed from V and 1 base from J, the gap between germline ends came to 15 bases. The CDR3 sequence is 16 residues long. From germline, CDR1 is MNHEY and CDR2 SVGEGT. The CDR3, as DNA: TGTGCCAGCAGTTTACCCTCGGGACTGCGCACAGATACGCAGTATTTT. As protein: CASSLPSGLRTDTQYF.

V and J are TRBV29-1 and TRBJ2-1; 7 bases are shared with TRBD2. J gave up 3 bases and V 1 base, and 12 bases lay outside the gene matches. CDR3 size: 17 residues. Germline lookup yields CDR1 SQVTM and CDR2 ANQGSEA. The CDR3: CSVEGVPSGISYNEQFF. The CDR3 nucleotides read TGCAGCGTTGAAGGAGTCCCCAGCGGGATAAGCTACAATGAGCAGTTCTTC.

This chain links TRBV6-2 or TRBV6-3 with TRBJ2-1, with D tentatively TRBD1 (6 bases). The CDR3 sequence is 18 residues long. Trimming took off 7 bases at V and 6 bases at J, with 28 bases between the two ends. Germline V gives CDR1 MNHEY, CDR2 SVGEGT. The CDR3 bases are TGTGCCAGCACCCTAAGGCAGGGGCTCGGTGCCTCGGGCAATGAGCAGTTCTTC. Its protein is CASTLRQGLGASGNEQFF.

The rearrangement links TRBV5-1 to TRBJ2-3; 8 bases fit TRBD1. Trimming took 4 bases from V and 0 from J; bases not matched to a gene: 7. The CDR3 contains 16 residues. The germline gives CDR1 SGHRS, CDR2 YFSETQ. DNA for the CDR3: TGCGCCAGCAGCCCCAAGGACAGGGCCAGCACAGATACGCAGTATTTT. Protein product: CASSPKDRASTDTQYF.

This chain joins TRBV5-1 and TRBJ1-1; 7 bases are a match to TRBD1. V gave up 4 bases and J gave up 0 bases; unmatched junction bases: 9. Per the germline V gene, CDR1 is SGHRS and CDR2 is YFSETQ. The CDR3 is 16 amino acids. The CDR3 sequence: CASSARGGRMNTEAFF. The CDR3, as DNA: TGCGCCAGCAGCGCAAGAGGGGGCCGCATGAACACTGAAGCTTTCTTT.

Only one count was recorded for this clonotype. The V call is TRBV9, the J call TRBJ2-6, with D perhaps being TRBD1 or TRBD2 (5 bases each). The CDR3 spans 17 residues. Germline V gives CDR1 SGDLS, CDR2 YYNGEE. The germline V and J ends were trimmed by 2 bases and 4 bases, with 16 bases remaining between them. The CDR3 here is CASSVFSGTLGANVLTF. CDR3 nucleotides: TGTGCCAGCAGCGTTTTTTCAGGGACCCTCGGGGCCAACGTCCTGACTTTC.

A few counts support this clonotype. This chain uses TRBV20-1 with TRBJ2-3; a possible D gene is TRBD1 (5 bases). Trimming stripped 6 bases from V and 8 bases from J, with 24 bases between. Looked up from germline, CDR1 is DFQATT and CDR2 is SNEGSKA (reference sequence). The CDR3 totals 15 residues. In DNA form, the CDR3 reads TGCAGTGCCTCCCGACAGAACCAGGGTTGGGCTACGCAGTATTTT. Translating it yields CSASRQNQGWATQYF.

The chain links TRBV7-2 to TRBJ2-3; D not resolved. There are 15 residues in the CDR3. The V end was cut by 1 base, the J end by 2 bases, with 10 bases between. Germline CDR1 and CDR2: SGHTA and FQGNSA. In DNA form, the CDR3 reads TGTGCCAGCAGCTTAGGACCTCGCAACACAGATACGCAGTATTTT. It translates to CASSLGPRNTDTQYF.

This chain joins TRBV27 and TRBJ2-3; TRBD2 matches 10 bases. Germline V CDR1 and CDR2: MNHEY, SMNVEV (reference sequence). CDR3 length: 13 residues. V lost 10 bases to trimming and J lost 4 bases; unmatched junction nucleotides: 5. The CDR3, as DNA: TGTGCCACCAGACTAGCGGGCGCAGATACGCAGTATTTT. Translation: CATRLAGADTQYF.

To note about this clonotype: A much larger clone lies one base from this, so it may be a read error. This sequence joins TRBV28 and TRBJ2-5, with D possibly being TRBD1 or TRBD2 (5 bases each). V was shortened by 11 bases and J by 0 bases, with 13 bases between the two germline ends. Germline CDR1 MDHEN, CDR2 SYDVKM. CDR3 length equals 13 residues. Here the CDR3 reads CAAERGDQETQYF. The CDR3 DNA reads as TGTGCCGCGGAGAGGGGAGACCAAGAGACCCAGTACTTC. The whole variable domain, remainder taken from reference TRBV28 and TRBJ2-5, is DVKVTQSSRYLVKRTGEKVFLECVQDMDHENMFWYRQDPGLGLRLIYFSYDVKMKEKGDIPEGYSVSREKKERFSLILESASTNQTSMYLCAAERGDQETQYFGPGTRLLVL.

The V gene is TRBV21-1, the J gene TRBJ2-7; TRBD1, as called in the table, went unchecked against the DNA. TRBV21-1 is listed as a pseudogene. The CDR3 is made up of 14 amino acids. The CDR3 is CASSKGTGSYEQYF. The CDR3 coding sequence is TGTGCCAGCAGCAAGGGGACAGGGTCCTACGAGCAGTACTTC.

This chain joins TRBV20-1 and TRBJ2-5; 10 bases match TRBD1. Per germline, CDR1 DFQATT and CDR2 SNEGSKA (reference sequence). CDR3 length: 14 residues. Trimming cost V 5 bases and J 9 bases; bases outside gene matches: 12. CDR3 protein: CSARGDRGRGAQYF. The CDR3 nucleotides are TGCAGTGCTCGGGGGGACAGGGGTAGGGGGGCCCAGTACTTC.

This clonotype was counted a few times. The chain has TRBV2 and TRBJ2-5; TRBD1 matches 8 bases. With 10 bases clipped from V and 11 bases from J, the junction kept 18 bases outside the gene matches. This CDR3 has 14 amino acids. Germline V CDR1 and CDR2: SNHLY, FYNNEI. For the CDR3, the DNA is TGTGCCACCGAAAAAAGGACAGGGACGGGTGAGCAGTACTTC. This sequence encodes CATEKRTGTGEQYF.

V is TRBV6-2 or TRBV6-3 and J is TRBJ2-7; TRBD2 is a possible D gene (5 bases). The germline gives CDR1 MNHEY, CDR2 SVGEGT. This CDR3 is 15 amino acids long. Between the trimmed V and J ends, which lost 4 bases and 0 bases, there was a span of 13 bases. CDR3 nucleotides: TGTGCCAGCAGTTTATCCCGACGGGGCTCCTACGAGCAGTACTTC. Amino acids: CASSLSRRGSYEQYF.